A single sample gave rise to the 11 T cell receptor beta chains below, sequenced in a study of CD8 T cells in ankylosing spondylitis. A single record per CDR3 protein comes from TCRdb applying MiXCR to the 5' RACE reads. The profile shows 380,000 or so distinct CDR3 sequences, 20% of them singletons. The material sequenced was blood, either unsorted or a sorted T cell fraction (not recorded which). These receptors were obtained from a male donor with ankylosing spondylitis or in good health (not recorded which).

This chain uses TRBV10-2 with TRBJ2-1, with a tentative D call TRBD1 (6 bases). The CDR3 sequence is 16 residues long. Germline CDR1 reads WSHSY; CDR2 reads SAAADI. The ends were cut back, 6 bases at V and 4 bases at J, with 19 bases in the middle. Here the CDR3 DNA reads TGCGCCAGCAGCCCACAGGGTCCCCTCACTTACAATGAGCAGTTCTTC. Amino acids: CASSPQGPLTYNEQFF.

A few counts support this clonotype. The V and J genes are TRBV5-6 and TRBJ2-1; no clear D. The CDR3 is made up of 12 amino acids. The ends were cut back, 1 base at V and 9 bases at J, with 8 bases in the middle. Germline values: CDR1 SGHDT, CDR2 YYEEEE. CDR3 protein: CASSLSLGEQFF. The CDR3 coding sequence is TGTGCCAGCAGCTTGAGTCTAGGTGAGCAGTTCTTC.

This clonotype was counted a few times. The chain uses TRBV12-3 or TRBV12-4 and TRBJ2-7; D is unclear. The V end lost 1 base, the J end lost 2 bases, and 12 bases lay between the germline ends. The CDR3 consists of 15 residues. The CDR3 loop is CASSLEGRMTYEQYF. CDR3 sequence (DNA): TGTGCCAGCAGTTTAGAGGGCAGGATGACCTACGAGCAGTACTTC.

The rearrangement joins TRBV4-2 to TRBJ2-7; the D is unclear. CDR3 size: 13 residues. CDR1 and CDR2 from the germline V gene are LGHNA and YNFKEQ. Trimming left V 1 base short and J 6 bases short, with 10 bases between. The CDR3 is CASSQVDGIEQYF. CDR3 DNA sequence: TGTGCCAGCAGCCAAGTCGATGGGATCGAGCAGTACTTC.

This clonotype occurred a few times. J is TRBJ1-5 and V is TRBV4-1; TRBD1 might be the D (5 bases). Germline lookup yields CDR1 MGHRA and CDR2 YSYEKL. CDR3 length equals 14 residues. Trimming removed 2 bases at V and 4 bases at J, with 9 bases between. The CDR3 nucleotides read TGCGCCAGCAGCCAACAGGGTTCGAATCAGCCCCAGCATTTT. Protein: CASSQQGSNQPQHF.

The V call is TRBV6-1, the J call TRBJ2-7; 11 positions match TRBD2. This CDR3 is built from 13 residues. Trimming removed 5 bases from V and 7 bases from J; junction bases left unmatched: 4. Germline CDR1 reads MNHNS; CDR2 reads SASEGT. The CDR3 sequence: CASSPSGGNEQYF. CDR3 in DNA: TGTGCCAGCAGTCCTAGCGGGGGGAATGAGCAGTACTTC.

This clonotype was picked up a small number of times. The rearrangement uses TRBV9 and TRBJ2-3; perhaps TRBD2 as D (5 bases). This CDR3 comprises 17 residues. CDR1 and CDR2 from the germline V gene are SGDLS and YYNGEE. V was shortened by 4 bases and J by 4 bases, with 22 bases between the two germline ends. This CDR3 is CASSTYFGGGHADTQYF. The CDR3 DNA sequence: TGTGCCAGCAGCACTTACTTTGGAGGCGGGCACGCAGATACGCAGTATTTT.

This clonotype appeared many times. This chain joins TRBV29-1 and TRBJ2-7; D is perhaps TRBD1 or TRBD2 (5 bases each). V was pared by 6 bases and J by 2 bases, with 17 bases between. The germline CDR1 and CDR2 sequences are SQVTM and ANQGSEA. This CDR3 has 14 residues. CDR3 coding DNA: TGCAGCGTCCCCCGGGGACCTCTTACCTACGAGCAGTACTTC. Amino acid sequence: CSVPRGPLTYEQYF.

The sample holds many counts of this clonotype. The chain uses TRBV25-1 and TRBJ2-7, with TRBD2 as a possible D gene (7 bases). The CDR3 loop spans 14 amino acids. From germline, CDR1 is MGHDK and CDR2 SYGVNS. V was cut by 2 bases and J by 3 bases, with 11 bases left in between. CDR3 protein: CASSEGGGLYEQYF. The CDR3 DNA reads TGTGCCAGCAGTGAAGGCGGGGGCCTCTACGAGCAGTACTTC.

This chain links TRBV5-5 with TRBJ2-1; perhaps TRBD1 as D (5 bases). The germline V gene encodes CDR1 SGHKS and CDR2 YYEKEE (reference sequence). CDR3 length equals 16 residues. Trimming took 0 bases from V and 0 from J, leaving 10 bases between them. In DNA form, the CDR3 reads TGTGCCAGCAGCTTGGGGACACTGGTCTCCTACAATGAGCAGTTCTTC. This translates into CASSLGTLVSYNEQFF.

This clonotype was seen many times. This chain joins TRBV28 and TRBJ2-5; a weak D match, TRBD2 (5 bases). V was pared by 3 bases and J by 1 base, with 9 bases between. This CDR3 contains 14 residues. The germline gives CDR1 MDHEN, CDR2 SYDVKM. The CDR3 bases are TGTGCCAGCAGTTTGGCCGGGGTCCAAGAGACCCAGTACTTC. This gives the protein CASSLAGVQETQYF.